This entry lists 4 T cell receptor beta chains sequenced from one sample in a study of cytomegalovirus exposure and HLA in healthy donors. A multiplex PCR was run with 60 Vbeta primers and 13 Jbeta primers. Only in-frame clones appear in the TCRdb table, and some are missing; sequencing was by immunoSEQ multiplex PCR. This sample yields about 150,000 clones, of which approximately 80% are seen a single time; about 2.4% belongs to the top ten. What was sequenced was PBMCs. These receptors all come from a male donor in good health and CMV-seronegative.

This clone has only a few counts. V usage is TRBV15 and J usage is TRBJ1-2; D gene unclear. The CDR3 has 12 residues. Trimming pared 6 bases from V and 5 bases from J, leaving 10 bases between. Looked up from germline, CDR1 is LNHNV and CDR2 is YYDKDF (reference sequence). The CDR3 nucleotides read TGTGCCACCAGACAGAAACCTTATGGCTACACCTTC. Translation: CATRQKPYGYTF.

The V call is TRBV7-8, the J call TRBJ1-1, with 7 bases matching TRBD1. CDR1 and CDR2 (germline): SGHVS, FQNEAQ. With V trimmed by 5 bases and J by 2 bases, 8 bases remained unmatched. This CDR3 region has 15 residues. This CDR3 is CASSRHRQGNTEAFF. As DNA, the CDR3 is TGTGCCAGCAGCCGACATAGACAGGGCAACACTGAAGCTTTCTTT.

The chain is built from TRBV4-3 and TRBJ1-6; no reliable D call. Germline values: CDR1 LGHNA, CDR2 YSLEER. Between the trimmed V and J ends, which lost 1 base and 11 bases, there was a span of 9 bases. This CDR3 has 13 residues. CDR3 sequence reads: CASSQAIQTPLHF. The CDR3 nucleotides are TGCGCCAGCAGCCAAGCCATACAGACACCCCTCCACTTT.

J is TRBJ1-6 and V is TRBV28, with no clear D. This CDR3 is built from 16 residues. The germline V gene encodes CDR1 MDHEN and CDR2 SYDVKM. V shed 1 base and J shed 0 bases, with 7 bases lying between them. CDR3 bases: TGTGCCAGCAGTTTATACCGGAGCTCCTATAATTCACCCCTCCACTTT. Translated: CASSLYRSSYNSPLHF.